Sequencing of this T cell receptor beta chain was carried out in a study of blood T cell repertoires in COVID-19. Study details: The United States, Italy and Spain were the sources of the acute and convalescent COVID-19 samples. PBMCs, B-cell-depleted T cells, or T cells provided the cDNA or gDNA that made up the material.

In the authors' workflow: By means of reference gene primer amplification, nucleated cell counts were estimated. The protocol was immunoSEQ multiplex PCR, while the TCRdb copy is restricted to in-frame clones and leaves out a portion. V and J calls and clone size are given by that table; D and trimming were obtained from the DNA. The sample has approximately 450,000 clones, 85% to 90% seen once. CDR1 and CDR2 (germline): MNHEY, SVGEGT. The junction had 11 bases not matched to a gene; V was cut back by 2 bases and J by 5 bases. The CDR3 covers 17 residues. Across 20 to 25 US areas, participants ranged in age from roughly 18 to 95 years.

The TCR comes from a man aged 25-40 years who had recovered from COVID-19. This chain connects TRBV6-2 or TRBV6-3 to TRBJ1-5; 8 bases line up with TRBD1. Specimen: PBMCs or T cells enriched from blood (not recorded which). CDR3: CASSYIRGPRFDQPQHF. CDR3 sequence (DNA): TGTGCCAGCAGTTACATCAGGGGGCCGAGGTTCGATCAGCCCCAGCATTTT.